The TCR beta chain under discussion was sequenced for a study of T cells after yellow fever vaccination. Points from the study as a whole: Clonotype sharing between CD4 and CD8 compartments was small. Subsequent booster samples again held most clones from primary vaccination (just under 98% CD4, 85% to 90% CD8). By day 5 rather than day 15, the secondary response had peaked, though it was weaker.

Trimming cost V 2 bases and J 2 bases, with 7 bases left between them. Germline V CDR1 and CDR2: SGHTA, FQGNSA. This CDR3 has 13 amino acids. TCRdb itself ran the 5' RACE reads through MiXCR, one entry per CDR3 protein. The sample includes about 240,000 distinct CDR3 sequences, 6% to 7.5% of them seen just once. This clonotype was detected a few times. Its antigen is still unknown. The sequencing here drew on CD4+ T cells sorted from PBMCs, taken 15 days after the yellow fever booster vaccination. The V gene is TRBV7-2, the J gene TRBJ2-7, with D uncertain. This clonotype was obtained from a man between 25 and 39 years old who received the YFV17D yellow fever vaccine. CDR3 nucleotide sequence: TGTGCCAGCAGCTTAACCCCCCCCTACGAGCAGTACTTC. It is translated as CASSLTPPYEQYF.